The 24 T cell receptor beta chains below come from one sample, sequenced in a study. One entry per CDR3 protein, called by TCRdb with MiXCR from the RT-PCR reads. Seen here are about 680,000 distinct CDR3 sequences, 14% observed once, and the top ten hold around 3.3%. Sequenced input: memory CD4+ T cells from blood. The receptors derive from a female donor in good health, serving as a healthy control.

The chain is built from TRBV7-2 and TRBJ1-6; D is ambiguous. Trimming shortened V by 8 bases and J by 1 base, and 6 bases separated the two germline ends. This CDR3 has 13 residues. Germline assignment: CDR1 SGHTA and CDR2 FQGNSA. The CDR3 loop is CASGVSYNSPLHF. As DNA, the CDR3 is TGTGCCAGCGGGGTATCCTATAATTCACCCCTCCACTTT.

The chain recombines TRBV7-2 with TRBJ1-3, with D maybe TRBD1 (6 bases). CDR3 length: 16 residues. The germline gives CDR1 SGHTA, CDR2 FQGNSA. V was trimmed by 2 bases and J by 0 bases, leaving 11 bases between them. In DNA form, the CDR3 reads TGTGCCAGCAGCTTAACAGGGTCCGACTCTGGAAACACCATATATTTT. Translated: CASSLTGSDSGNTIYF.

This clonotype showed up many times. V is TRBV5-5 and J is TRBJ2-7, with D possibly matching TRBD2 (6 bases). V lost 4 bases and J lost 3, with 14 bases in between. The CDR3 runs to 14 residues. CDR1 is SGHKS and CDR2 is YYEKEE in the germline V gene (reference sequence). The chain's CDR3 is CASSPQEGLYEQYF. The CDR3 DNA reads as TGTGCCAGCAGCCCCCAGGAGGGCCTCTACGAGCAGTACTTC.

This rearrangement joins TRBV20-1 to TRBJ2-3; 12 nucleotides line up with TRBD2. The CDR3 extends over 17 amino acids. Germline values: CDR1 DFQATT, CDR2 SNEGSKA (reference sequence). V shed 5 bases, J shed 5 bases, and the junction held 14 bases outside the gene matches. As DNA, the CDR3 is TGCAGTGCTGGACCTACCTCTAGCGGGAGGGCCCTAGATACGCAGTATTTT. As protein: CSAGPTSSGRALDTQYF.

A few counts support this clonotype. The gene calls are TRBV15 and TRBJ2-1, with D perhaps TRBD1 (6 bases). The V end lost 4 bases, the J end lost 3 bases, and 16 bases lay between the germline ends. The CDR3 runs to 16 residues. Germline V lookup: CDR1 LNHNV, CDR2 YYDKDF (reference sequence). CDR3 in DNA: TGTGCCACCAGCACCCGACAGGTCTGGAGCTACAATGAGCAGTTCTTC. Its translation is CATSTRQVWSYNEQFF.

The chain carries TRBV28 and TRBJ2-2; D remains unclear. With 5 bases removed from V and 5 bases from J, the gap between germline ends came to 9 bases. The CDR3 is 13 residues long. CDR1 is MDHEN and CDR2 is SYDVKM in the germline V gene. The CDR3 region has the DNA TGTGCCAGCAGTCCCCACACGACCGGGGAGCTGTTTTTT. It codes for CASSPHTTGELFF.

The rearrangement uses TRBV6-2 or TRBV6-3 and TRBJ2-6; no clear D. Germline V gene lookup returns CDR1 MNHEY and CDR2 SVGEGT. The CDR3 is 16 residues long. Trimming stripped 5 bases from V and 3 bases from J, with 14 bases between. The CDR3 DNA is TGTGCCAGCAGTCTACGTCGGGTCGGTGGGGCCAACGTCCTGACTTTC. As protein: CASSLRRVGGANVLTF.

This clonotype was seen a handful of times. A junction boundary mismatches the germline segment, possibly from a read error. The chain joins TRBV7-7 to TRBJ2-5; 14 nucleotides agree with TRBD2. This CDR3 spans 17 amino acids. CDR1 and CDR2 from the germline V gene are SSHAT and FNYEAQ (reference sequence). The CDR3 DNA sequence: TGTGCTAGCAGCCCTCGACTAGCGGGAGGGCCCCAAGAGACCCAGTACTTC. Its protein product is CASSPRLAGGPQETQYF.

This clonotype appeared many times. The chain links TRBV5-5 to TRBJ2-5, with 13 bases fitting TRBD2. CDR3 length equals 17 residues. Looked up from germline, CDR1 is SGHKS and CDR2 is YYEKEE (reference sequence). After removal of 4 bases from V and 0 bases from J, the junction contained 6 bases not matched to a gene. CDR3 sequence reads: CASSRTSGGLYQETQYF. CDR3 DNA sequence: TGTGCCAGCAGCCGGACTAGCGGGGGCCTGTACCAAGAGACCCAGTACTTC. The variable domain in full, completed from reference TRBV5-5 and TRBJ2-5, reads DAGVTQSPTHLIKTRGQQVTLRCSPISGHKSVSWYQQVLGQGPQFIFQYYEKEERGRGNFPDRFSARQFPNYSSELNVNALLLGDSALYLCASSRTSGGLYQETQYFGPGTRLLVL.

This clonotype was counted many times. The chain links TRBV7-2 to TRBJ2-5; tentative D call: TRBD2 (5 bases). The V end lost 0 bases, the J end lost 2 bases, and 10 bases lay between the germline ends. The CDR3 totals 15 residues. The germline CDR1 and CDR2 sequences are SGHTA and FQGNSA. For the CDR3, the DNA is TGTGCCAGCAGCTTAGCGGGAGTTAGACAAGAGACCCAGTACTTC. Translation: CASSLAGVRQETQYF.

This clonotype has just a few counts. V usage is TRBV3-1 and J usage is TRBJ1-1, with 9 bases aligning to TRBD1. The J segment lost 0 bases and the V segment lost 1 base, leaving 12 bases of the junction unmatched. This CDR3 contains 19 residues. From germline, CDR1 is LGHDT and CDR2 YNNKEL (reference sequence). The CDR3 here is CASSQVRTGARIMNTEAFF. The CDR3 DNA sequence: TGTGCCAGCAGCCAAGTTCGGACAGGGGCCCGAATAATGAACACTGAAGCTTTCTTT.

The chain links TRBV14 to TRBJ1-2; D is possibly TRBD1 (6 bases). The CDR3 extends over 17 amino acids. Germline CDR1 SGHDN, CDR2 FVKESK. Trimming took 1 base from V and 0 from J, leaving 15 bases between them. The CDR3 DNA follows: TGTGCCAGCAGCCAAGGCGGATGGGACAAAGCTAACTATGGCTACACCTTC. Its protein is CASSQGGWDKANYGYTF.

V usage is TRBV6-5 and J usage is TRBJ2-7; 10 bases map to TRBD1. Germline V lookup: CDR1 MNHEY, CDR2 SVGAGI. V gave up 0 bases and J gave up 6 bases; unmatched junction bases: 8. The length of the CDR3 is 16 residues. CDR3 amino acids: CASSYSVGTGVFEQYF. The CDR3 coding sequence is TGTGCCAGCAGTTACTCGGTGGGGACAGGGGTGTTCGAGCAGTACTTC.

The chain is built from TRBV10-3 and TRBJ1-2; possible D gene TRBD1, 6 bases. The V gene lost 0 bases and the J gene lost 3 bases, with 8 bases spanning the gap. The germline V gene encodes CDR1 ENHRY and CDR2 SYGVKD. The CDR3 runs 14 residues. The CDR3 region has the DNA TGTGCCATCAGTGAGTCGACAGGCCACTATGGCTACACCTTC. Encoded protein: CAISESTGHYGYTF.

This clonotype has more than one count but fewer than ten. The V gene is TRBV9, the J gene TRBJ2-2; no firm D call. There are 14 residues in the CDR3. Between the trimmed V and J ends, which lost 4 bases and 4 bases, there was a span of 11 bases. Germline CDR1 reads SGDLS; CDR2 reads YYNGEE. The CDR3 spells CASSLDTITGELFF. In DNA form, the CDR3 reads TGTGCCAGCAGCCTAGACACAATCACCGGGGAGCTGTTTTTT. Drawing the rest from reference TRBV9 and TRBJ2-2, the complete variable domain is DSGVTQTPKHLITATGQRVTLRCSPRSGDLSVYWYQQSLDQGLQFLIQYYNGEERAKGNILERFSAQQFPDLHSELNLSSLELGDSALYFCASSLDTITGELFFGEGSRLTVL.

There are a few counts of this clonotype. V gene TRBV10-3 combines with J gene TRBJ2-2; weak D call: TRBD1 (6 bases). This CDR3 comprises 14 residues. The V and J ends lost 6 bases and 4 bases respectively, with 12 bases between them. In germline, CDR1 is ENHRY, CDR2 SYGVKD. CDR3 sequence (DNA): TGTGCCATCAGAGGGGAAGGGGGCACCGGGGAGCTGTTTTTT. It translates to CAIRGEGGTGELFF.

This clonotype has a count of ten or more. In nucleotides, the CDR3 is TGCAGCGTTGAAGATCAATGGGGTTTCACAGATACGCAGTATTTT. It yields the protein CSVEDQWGFTDTQYF. The gene calls are TRBV29-1 and TRBJ2-3; D is unclear. The CDR3 is 15 amino acids. In germline, CDR1 is SQVTM, CDR2 ANQGSEA. V was shortened by 0 bases and J by 2 bases, with 12 bases between the two germline ends.

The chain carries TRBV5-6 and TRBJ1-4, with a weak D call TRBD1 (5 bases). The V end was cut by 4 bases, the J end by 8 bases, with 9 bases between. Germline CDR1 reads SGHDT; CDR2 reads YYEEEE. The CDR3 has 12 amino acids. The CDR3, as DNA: TGTGCCAGCAGCCTTCGGGGGGAAAAACTGTTTTTT. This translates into CASSLRGEKLFF.

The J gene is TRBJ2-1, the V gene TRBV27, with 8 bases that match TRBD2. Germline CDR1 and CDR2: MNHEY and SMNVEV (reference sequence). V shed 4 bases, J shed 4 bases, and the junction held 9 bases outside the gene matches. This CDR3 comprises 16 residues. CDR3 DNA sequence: TGTGCCAGCAGTTCACGACTAGCGAGTACTTACAATGAGCAGTTCTTC. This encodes CASSSRLASTYNEQFF.

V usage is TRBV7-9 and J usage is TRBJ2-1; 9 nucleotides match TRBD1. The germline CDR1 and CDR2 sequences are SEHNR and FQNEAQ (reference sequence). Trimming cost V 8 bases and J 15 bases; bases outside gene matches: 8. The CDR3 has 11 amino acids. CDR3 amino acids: CASDRTGEAFF. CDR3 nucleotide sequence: TGTGCCAGCGACAGGACAGGGGAGGCGTTCTTC.

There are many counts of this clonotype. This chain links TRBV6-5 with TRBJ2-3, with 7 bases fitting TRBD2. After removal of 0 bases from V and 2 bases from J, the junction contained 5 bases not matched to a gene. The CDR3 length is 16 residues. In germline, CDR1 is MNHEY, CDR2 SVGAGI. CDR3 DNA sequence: TGTGCCAGCAGTTACTCGGCTAGCGGCCACACAGATACGCAGTATTTT. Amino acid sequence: CASSYSASGHTDTQYF.

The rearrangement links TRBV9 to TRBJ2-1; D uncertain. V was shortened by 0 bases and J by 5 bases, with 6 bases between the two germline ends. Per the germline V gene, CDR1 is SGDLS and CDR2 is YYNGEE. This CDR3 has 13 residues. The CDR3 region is CASSVAPNNEQFF. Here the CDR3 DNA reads TGTGCCAGCAGCGTAGCTCCTAACAATGAGCAGTTCTTC. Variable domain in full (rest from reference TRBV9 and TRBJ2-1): DSGVTQTPKHLITATGQRVTLRCSPRSGDLSVYWYQQSLDQGLQFLIQYYNGEERAKGNILERFSAQQFPDLHSELNLSSLELGDSALYFCASSVAPNNEQFFGPGTRLTVL.

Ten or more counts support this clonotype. The DNA for the CDR3 is TGTGCCAGCAGCCGACGATTGAATGAGCAGTTCTTC. Amino acids: CASSRRLNEQFF. The gene calls are TRBV12-3 or TRBV12-4 and TRBJ2-1; D unclear. V lost 6 bases, J lost 7 bases, and 10 bases lay in between. This CDR3 is built from 12 residues.

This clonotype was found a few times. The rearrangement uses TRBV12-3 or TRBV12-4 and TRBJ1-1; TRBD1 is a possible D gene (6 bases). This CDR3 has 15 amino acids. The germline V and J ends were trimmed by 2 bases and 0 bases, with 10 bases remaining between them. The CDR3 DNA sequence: TGTGCCAGCAGTTTACCAAAGGGGGTGAACACTGAAGCTTTCTTT. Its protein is CASSLPKGVNTEAFF.